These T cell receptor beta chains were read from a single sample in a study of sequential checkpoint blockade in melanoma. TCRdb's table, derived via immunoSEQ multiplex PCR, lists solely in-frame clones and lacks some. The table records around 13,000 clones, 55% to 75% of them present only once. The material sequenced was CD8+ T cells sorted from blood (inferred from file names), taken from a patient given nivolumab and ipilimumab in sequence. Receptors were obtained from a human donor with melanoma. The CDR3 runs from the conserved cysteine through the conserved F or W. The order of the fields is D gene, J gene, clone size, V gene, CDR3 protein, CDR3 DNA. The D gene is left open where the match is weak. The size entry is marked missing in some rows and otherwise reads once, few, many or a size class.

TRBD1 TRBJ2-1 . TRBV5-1 CASSALGQGGHNEQFF TGCGCCAGCAGCGCCCTAGGACAGGGAGGTCATAATGAGCAGTTCTTC
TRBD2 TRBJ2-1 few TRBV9 CASSHSSGSSYNEQFF TGTGCCAGCAGCCATTCTAGCGGGAGCTCCTACAATGAGCAGTTCTTC
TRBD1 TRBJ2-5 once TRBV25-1 CASSGTLGTGGLRETQYF TGTGCCAGCAGTGGTACCCTTGGGACAGGGGGCTTAAGAGAGACCCAGTACTTC
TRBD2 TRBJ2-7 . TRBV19 CASSRLPSGEYEQYF TGTGCCAGTAGTAGGCTGCCTAGCGGGGAATACGAGCAGTACTTC
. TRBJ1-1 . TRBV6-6 CASSYSMAGWNTEAFF TGTGCCAGCAGTTACTCGATGGCAGGGTGGAACACTGAAGCTTTCTTT
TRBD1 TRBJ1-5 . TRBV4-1 CASSPVTGQPQHF TGCGCCAGCAGCCCCGTGACAGGGCAGCCCCAGCATTTT
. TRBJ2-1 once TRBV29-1 CSVFPQEKQSVINEQFF TGCAGCGTTTTCCCCCAAGAAAAACAAAGCGTAATCAATGAGCAGTTCTTC
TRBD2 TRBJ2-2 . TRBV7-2 CASSRLAGGSTVSRELFF TGTGCCAGCAGTCGACTAGCGGGGGGGAGTACTGTTTCCCGGGAGCTGTTTTTT
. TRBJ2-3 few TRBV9 CASSVDPSPAGTDTQYF TGTGCCAGCAGCGTAGATCCCTCACCCGCGGGCACAGATACGCAGTATTTT
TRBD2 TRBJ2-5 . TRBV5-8 CASSSPWTRGEETQYF TGTGCCAGCAGCTCCCCCTGGACTAGAGGGGAAGAGACCCAGTACTTC
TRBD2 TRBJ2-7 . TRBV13 CASSPGLAGVNEQYF TGTGCCAGCAGCCCGGGACTAGCGGGAGTCAACGAGCAGTACTTC
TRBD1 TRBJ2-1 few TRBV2 CASSDYRGRKNEQFF TGTGCCAGCAGTGACTACAGGGGAAGGAAGAATGAGCAGTTCTTC
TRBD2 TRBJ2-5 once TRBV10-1 CASSERGEEETQYF TGCGCCAGCAGTGAGCGGGGGGAAGAAGAGACCCAGTACTTC
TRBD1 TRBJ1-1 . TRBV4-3 CASSQFQGAPGTEAFF TGCGCCAGCAGCCAATTCCAGGGGGCCCCAGGCACTGAAGCTTTCTTT
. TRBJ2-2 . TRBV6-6 CASSLRGPNTGELFF TGTGCCAGCAGTCTACGCGGGCCCAACACCGGGGAGCTGTTTTTT
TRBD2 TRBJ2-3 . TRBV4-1 CASSQEEAGGPTDTQYF TGCGCCAGCAGCCAAGAGGAGGCGGGGGGGCCGACAGATACGCAGTATTTT
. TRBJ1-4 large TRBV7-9 CASSFPVVPREEKLFF TGTGCCAGCAGCTTCCCTGTGGTCCCAAGAGAAGAAAAACTGTTTTTT
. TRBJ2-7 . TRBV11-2 CASSRGGQSEQYF TGTGCCAGCAGCCGGGGGGGACAGTCCGAGCAGTACTTC
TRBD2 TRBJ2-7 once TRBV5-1 CASSLATSGSPTYEQYF TGCGCCAGCAGCTTGGCGACTAGCGGGAGCCCCACCTACGAGCAGTACTTC
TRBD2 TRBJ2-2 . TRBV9 CASSVPRGVSREELFF TGTGCCAGCAGCGTCCCCCGGGGGGTTTCTAGAGAGGAGCTGTTTTTT